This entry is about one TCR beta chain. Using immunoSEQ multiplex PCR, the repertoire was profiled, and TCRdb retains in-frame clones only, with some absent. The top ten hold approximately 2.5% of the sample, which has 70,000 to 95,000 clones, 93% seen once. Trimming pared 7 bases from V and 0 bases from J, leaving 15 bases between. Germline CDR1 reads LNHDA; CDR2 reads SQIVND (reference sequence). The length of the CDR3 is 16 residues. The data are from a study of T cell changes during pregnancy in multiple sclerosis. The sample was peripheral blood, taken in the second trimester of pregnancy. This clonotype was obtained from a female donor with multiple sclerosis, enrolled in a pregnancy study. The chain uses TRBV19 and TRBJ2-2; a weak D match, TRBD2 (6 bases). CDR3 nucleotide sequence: TGTGCCAGTACTCTCAATGGCGGGGCGAACACCGGGGAGCTGTTTTTT. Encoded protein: CASTLNGGANTGELFF.